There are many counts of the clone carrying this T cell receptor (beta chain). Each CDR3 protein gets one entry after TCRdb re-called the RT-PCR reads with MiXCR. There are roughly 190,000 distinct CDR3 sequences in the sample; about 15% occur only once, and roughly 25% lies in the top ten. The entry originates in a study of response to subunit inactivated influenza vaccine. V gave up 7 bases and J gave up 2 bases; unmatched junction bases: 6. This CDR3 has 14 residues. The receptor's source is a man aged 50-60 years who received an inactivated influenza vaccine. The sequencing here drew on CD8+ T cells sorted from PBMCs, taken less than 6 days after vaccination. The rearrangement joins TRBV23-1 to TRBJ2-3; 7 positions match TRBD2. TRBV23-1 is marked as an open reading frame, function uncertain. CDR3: CASTELAVTDTQYF. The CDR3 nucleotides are TGCGCCAGCACCGAGCTAGCGGTCACAGATACGCAGTATTTT.